This T cell receptor beta chain was profiled in a study of PD-1 blockade in classical Hodgkin lymphoma. Study-wide results and limits: Underlying causes for the observed repertoire differences were not defined, possibly disease activity or prior therapy.

Comments on this clone: What it binds is not known.

As for time point: cycle 4 day 1 (C4D1), after 6 weeks of nivolumab. Each patient experienced a relapse that followed autologous stem cell transplantation, and brentuximab vedotin exposure varied. Sequencing was performed with immunoSEQ multiplex PCR; in TCRdb, only in-frame clones are kept and a portion is missing. Among approximately 22,000 clones listed, roughly three quarters were seen once. The CDR3 is 14 amino acids. CDR1 is SGHDN and CDR2 is FVKESK in the germline V gene. The source was peripheral blood mononuclear cells (PBMCs), collected before the fourth cycle of nivolumab. V and J are TRBV14 and TRBJ2-5; 7 bases match TRBD2. TRBJ2-7 explains the end of the DNA better; the J call may be wrong. This clonotype was obtained from a human donor with classical Hodgkin lymphoma. CDR3 sequence: CASSHRGGRYEQYF. DNA of the CDR3: TGTGCCAGCAGCCACCGCGGGGGACGCTACGAGCAGTACTTC.